The 27 T cell receptor beta chains in this list originate from one sample, sequenced in a study of cytomegalovirus exposure and HLA in healthy donors. It was with 60 Vbeta and 13 Jbeta primers that the PCR ran. The table came from immunoSEQ multiplex PCR; TCRdb's copy has only in-frame clones and leaves some out. The data show around 150,000 clones, around 80% seen once. Sequencing was performed on PBMCs. These receptors all come from a man aged 40-55 years in good health and CMV-seropositive.

This clone was observed a handful of times. This chain joins TRBV28 and TRBJ1-2; D not resolved. V lost 2 bases and J 3 bases, leaving 7 bases between the germline ends. Germline V gene lookup returns CDR1 MDHEN and CDR2 SYDVKM. The CDR3 extends over 13 amino acids. The CDR3 sequence: CASSLIQHYGYTF. The CDR3 DNA reads TGTGCCAGCAGTTTAATACAGCACTATGGCTACACCTTC.

This clone counts as medium-sized (0.01 to 0.1%). CDR3 loop: CASSPGRSSYNEQFF. The CDR3 region has the DNA TGTGCCAGCAGCCCCGGGAGGAGCTCCTACAATGAGCAGTTCTTC. This chain links TRBV5-8 with TRBJ2-1; 7 bases map to TRBD2. The CDR3 consists of 15 residues. Germline V gene data show CDR1 as SGHTS and CDR2 as YDEGEE. The V and J ends lost 4 bases and 0 bases, in that order; junction bases with no gene match: 4.

The chain links TRBV30 to TRBJ1-2; TRBD1 matches 8 bases. Per the germline V gene, CDR1 is GTSNPN and CDR2 is SVGIG (reference sequence). V was pared by 0 bases and J by 4 bases, with 4 bases of the junction left unmatched. The CDR3 extends over 14 amino acids. The CDR3 bases are TGTGCCTGGAGTGTGTCAGGGGGCGCCTATGGCTACACCTTC. Translating gives CAWSVSGGAYGYTF.

The gene calls are TRBV6-5 and TRBJ1-6; perhaps TRBD1 as D (5 bases). Germline V gene data show CDR1 as MNHEY and CDR2 as SVGAGI. CDR3 length equals 13 residues. V shed 6 bases and J shed 11 bases, with 14 bases lying between them. As DNA, the CDR3 is TGTGCCAGCAGCTCTGGGGCAGCCACACCCCTCCACTTT. Protein sequence: CASSSGAATPLHF.

The chain employs TRBV5-1 and TRBJ1-2; D is unresolved. The ends were cut back, 0 bases at V and 4 bases at J, with 10 bases in the middle. Germline V gene sequence: CDR1 SGHRS, CDR2 YFSETQ. CDR3 length: 14 residues. In DNA, the CDR3 is TGCGCCAGCAGCTTGGACGCGACAAGCTATGGCTACACCTTC. This encodes CASSLDATSYGYTF.

This clone has only a few counts. The V and J genes are TRBV9 and TRBJ1-2, with TRBD1 matching over 8 bases. V shed 3 bases, J shed 4 bases, and the junction held 11 bases outside the gene matches. CDR3 length: 16 amino acids. Germline CDR1 SGDLS, CDR2 YYNGEE. Here the CDR3 DNA reads TGTGCCAGCAGCGGCCAGGGGGCGAATATGCTCTATGGCTACACCTTC. This codes for CASSGQGANMLYGYTF.

V is TRBV2 and J is TRBJ1-4; tentatively, D is TRBD1 (5 bases). The V gene lost 6 bases and the J gene lost 8 bases, with 10 bases spanning the gap. The CDR3 covers 12 residues. Germline CDR1 is SNHLY and CDR2 is FYNNEI. CDR3 loop: CASSRVGEKLFF. DNA for the CDR3: TGTGCCAGCAGCAGGGTCGGGGAAAAACTGTTTTTT.

The J gene is TRBJ1-3, the V gene TRBV7-9, with D perhaps matching TRBD1 (6 bases). Trimming removed 3 bases from V and 4 bases from J, with 7 bases in between. Germline loops: CDR1 SEHNR, CDR2 FQNEAQ (reference sequence). This CDR3 is built from 13 residues. The DNA of the CDR3 is TGTGCCAGCAGCTTCGGGACAGGAAACACCATATATTTT. Translation gives CASSFGTGNTIYF.

This clone appeared a single time. The DNA of the CDR3 is TGCGCCAGCAGCTTGGGTCAGGGGGCCTTTGGTTGGTCCTACGAGCAGTACTTC. It specifies CASSLGQGAFGWSYEQYF. The rearrangement links TRBV5-1 to TRBJ2-7, with 8 bases fitting TRBD1. V lost 0 bases, J lost 1 base, and 12 bases stayed unmatched. The germline gives CDR1 SGHRS, CDR2 YFSETQ. This CDR3 has 18 amino acids.

The V and J genes are TRBV28 and TRBJ2-2; TRBD1 aligns across 11 bases. In germline, CDR1 is MDHEN, CDR2 SYDVKM. J gave up 9 bases and V 4 bases, and 13 bases lay outside the gene matches. The CDR3 runs 17 residues. In DNA form, the CDR3 reads TGTGCCAGCAGTTCGACCGAAACCGGGACAGGGGGATGGGAGCTGTTTTTT. Translated: CASSSTETGTGGWELFF.

A few counts support this clone. The chain carries TRBV7-2 and TRBJ1-1; maybe TRBD1 (5 bases). CDR3 length: 15 residues. Between the trimmed V and J ends, which lost 1 base and 0 bases, there was a span of 9 bases. CDR1 is SGHTA, CDR2 FQGNSA, per germline. The CDR3 loop reads CASSLGGVLNTEAFF. The CDR3 DNA sequence: TGTGCCAGCAGCTTAGGGGGGGTGTTGAACACTGAAGCTTTCTTT.

The chain has TRBV11-2 and TRBJ1-5, with D possibly matching TRBD1 (6 bases). The CDR3 sequence is 14 residues long. Germline V gives CDR1 SGHAT, CDR2 FQNNGV. Trimming left V 5 bases short and J 4 bases short, with 12 bases between. The CDR3 spells CASSPRTVNQPQHF. The CDR3 DNA is TGTGCCAGCAGCCCCCGGACAGTTAATCAGCCCCAGCATTTT.

The CDR3 spells CASSQSGPPNTF. The CDR3 DNA follows: TGCGCCAGCAGCCAAAGTGGGCCCCCAAACACCTTC. This sequence joins TRBV4-1 and TRBJ1-2; D uncertain. The ends were cut back, 2 bases at V and 12 bases at J, with 13 bases in the middle. The germline V gene encodes CDR1 MGHRA and CDR2 YSYEKL. This CDR3 has 12 residues.

The rearrangement links TRBV5-3 to TRBJ2-7; 9 bases are a match to TRBD1. TRBV5-3 is reported as an ORF; its role is uncertain. Trimming cost V 6 bases and J 7 bases; bases outside gene matches: 8. This CDR3 comprises 13 residues. CDR3 in amino acids: CARTLYRGLEQYF. The CDR3 DNA is TGTGCCAGAACCCTCTACAGGGGGCTTGAGCAGTACTTC.

With respect to this clone: Other DNA sequences in the same sample also yield this CDR3. V usage is TRBV18 and J usage is TRBJ2-7, with 11 bases that match TRBD1. Germline V gene data show CDR1 as KGHSH and CDR2 as LQKENI. CDR3 length equals 14 residues. Trimming removed 2 bases from V and 3 bases from J; junction bases left unmatched: 0. The CDR3 bases are TGTGCCAGCTCACCAGGGACAGGGGGCTACGAGCAGTACTTC. Residues: CASSPGTGGYEQYF.

This clone appeared a few times. The chain recombines TRBV18 with TRBJ2-5; 7 nucleotides line up with TRBD1. Germline CDR1 reads KGHSH; CDR2 reads LQKENI. The CDR3 covers 16 residues. V lost 6 bases to trimming and J lost 5 bases; unmatched junction nucleotides: 15. CDR3: CASSKPSGGTVETQYF. The CDR3 bases are TGTGCCAGCTCTAAACCCTCAGGGGGTACCGTGGAGACCCAGTACTTC.

The rearrangement uses TRBV7-9 and TRBJ2-4; possibly TRBD1 for D (6 bases). The CDR3 totals 15 residues. The germline V gene encodes CDR1 SEHNR and CDR2 FQNEAQ (reference sequence). Trimming cost V 2 bases and J 1 base, with 9 bases left between them. The CDR3 region has the DNA TGTGCCAGCAGCTTAAAGGGGGACGCCAAAAACATTCAGTACTTC. Its translation is CASSLKGDAKNIQYF.

The chain has TRBV4-1 and TRBJ2-3, with TRBD2 identical over 8 bases. With 6 bases clipped from V and 3 bases from J, the junction kept 8 bases outside the gene matches. CDR1 is MGHRA and CDR2 is YSYEKL in the germline V gene. This CDR3 spans 15 amino acids. CDR3 amino acids: CASSYYAGGTDTQYF. As DNA, the CDR3 is TGCGCCAGCAGTTACTACGCGGGAGGTACAGATACGCAGTATTTT.

V and J are TRBV5-6 and TRBJ1-1, with D possibly matching TRBD1 (6 bases). This CDR3 has 13 residues. Between the trimmed V and J ends, which lost 3 bases and 4 bases, there was a span of 10 bases. CDR1 is SGHDT, CDR2 YYEEEE, per germline. The CDR3 protein is CASSWGRGTEAFF. The DNA of the CDR3 is TGTGCCAGCAGCTGGGGCAGGGGCACTGAAGCTTTCTTT.

This chain connects TRBV27 to TRBJ2-7; the match to TRBD1 covers 9 bases. The CDR3 runs to 14 residues. Unmatched junction bases numbered 5, after V lost 4 bases and J lost 4 bases. Germline lookup yields CDR1 MNHEY and CDR2 SMNVEV (reference sequence). The CDR3 region has the DNA TGTGCCAGCAGTTGGGGGACAGGGCCATACGAGCAGTACTTC. Amino acids: CASSWGTGPYEQYF.

The chain recombines TRBV6-1 with TRBJ1-1; TRBD1 aligns across 9 bases. The CDR3 consists of 15 residues. V trimming: 5 bases; J trimming: 1 base; junction bases outside the gene matches: 5. CDR1 and CDR2 (germline): MNHNS, SASEGT. CDR3 region: CASSLEGQGNTEAFF. The CDR3 DNA sequence: TGTGCCAGCAGTCTGGAGGGACAGGGGAACACTGAAGCTTTCTTT.

In this sample, this clone turned up a few times. The chain carries TRBV5-4 and TRBJ2-5, with TRBD1 identical over 10 bases. Trimming at V came to 6 bases and at J to 5 bases, leaving 10 bases not matched to a gene. The CDR3 is made up of 15 amino acids. Looked up from germline, CDR1 is SGHNT and CDR2 is YYREEE (reference sequence). In nucleotides, the CDR3 is TGTGCCAGCACCAGGACAGGGGGGGGTTTGGAGACCCAGTACTTC. As protein: CASTRTGGGLETQYF.

The J gene is TRBJ2-2, the V gene TRBV14; D gene unclear. Germline CDR1 is SGHDN and CDR2 is FVKESK. Trimming took off 1 base at V and 4 bases at J, with 13 bases between the two ends. The CDR3 length is 16 residues. The CDR3 spells CASSQALGFGTGELFF. The DNA of the CDR3 is TGTGCCAGCAGCCAAGCTTTGGGCTTTGGCACCGGGGAGCTGTTTTTT.

The rearrangement links TRBV7-2 to TRBJ2-1; 7 positions match TRBD2. CDR3 length equals 15 residues. Germline CDR1 SGHTA, CDR2 FQGNSA. The junction had 8 bases not matched to a gene; V was cut back by 0 bases and J by 9 bases. CDR3 in DNA: TGTGCCAGCAGCTTAGCGTTGTCGGGAGGAAGTGAGCAGTTCTTC. Amino acids: CASSLALSGGSEQFF.

The CDR3 DNA sequence: TGTGCCAGCAGCGTTGGACTAAAAAACTACGAGCAGTACTTC. Protein product: CASSVGLKNYEQYF. J is TRBJ2-7 and V is TRBV7-2; D may be TRBD2 (6 bases). V was clipped by 5 bases and J by 3 bases, with 14 bases between them. The CDR3 runs 14 residues. Germline assignment: CDR1 SGHTA and CDR2 FQGNSA.

This clone showed up just once. A junction end diverges from the germline sequence, so it may reflect a read error. This sequence joins TRBV9 and TRBJ1-2; D is perhaps TRBD1 (6 bases). The CDR3 spans 15 residues. Germline V CDR1 and CDR2: SGDLS, YYNGEE. The CDR3: CASTVAATGKDGYTF. For the CDR3, the DNA is TGTGCCAGCACCGTAGCGGCTACAGGGAAGGATGGCTACACCTTC.

CDR3 DNA sequence: TGTGCCAGCTCACCAACACGGACAGGGGGAGGGACTGAAGCTTTCTTT. The encoded protein is CASSPTRTGGGTEAFF. The rearrangement links TRBV18 to TRBJ1-1; 10 bases map to TRBD1. The germline V gene has CDR1 KGHSH and CDR2 LQKENI. The CDR3 length is 16 residues. J was trimmed by 5 bases and V by 2 bases; bases with no gene match: 8.